These 11 T cell receptor beta chains were sequenced from one sample in a study of blood T cell repertoires in COVID-19. Method: immunoSEQ multiplex PCR; TCRdb's copy keeps in-frame clones and lacks some. The table shows tens of thousands of clones, with 85% to 90% occurring only once. Source material: peripheral blood. These TCRs come from a man at least 80 years old with acute or convalescent COVID-19.

This clone was detected once. V and J are TRBV5-1 and TRBJ2-2, with D tentatively TRBD1 (6 bases). With 2 bases removed from V and 1 base from J, the gap between germline ends came to 6 bases. The CDR3 length is 14 residues. CDR1 SGHRS and CDR2 YFSETQ come from the germline V gene. For the CDR3, the DNA is TGCGCCAGCAGCTTACAGGGGAACACCGGGGAGCTGTTTTTT. Encoded protein: CASSLQGNTGELFF.

The chain couples TRBV10-3 to TRBJ1-5, with TRBD1 matching over 8 bases. This CDR3 has 14 amino acids. From germline, CDR1 is ENHRY and CDR2 SYGVKD. Trimming removed 3 bases from V and 7 bases from J; junction bases left unmatched: 5. The CDR3 nucleotides are TGTGCCATCAGTGATCTACAGGGGGAACAGCCCCAGCATTTT. Protein sequence: CAISDLQGEQPQHF.

The chain joins TRBV6-5 to TRBJ1-2, with a tentative D call TRBD1 (5 bases). CDR1 is MNHEY, CDR2 SVGAGI, per germline. The CDR3 contains 11 residues. The CDR3 spells CCGGWSNGYTF. The CDR3 nucleotides read TGTTGCGGGGGGTGGTCAAATGGCTACACCTTC.

In DNA form, the CDR3 reads TGTGCCAGCAGCAAAGCGCAGGCTACCTATTACACCGGGGAGCTGTTTTTT. As protein: CASSKAQATYYTGELFF. This chain uses TRBV21-1 with TRBJ2-2; the DNA was not compared with TRBD1, the D call given in the table. TRBV21-1 is noted as a pseudogene. The CDR3 contains 17 residues.

The V call is TRBV30, the J call TRBJ2-1, with TRBD2 identical over 8 bases. Germline V gene sequence: CDR1 GTSNPN, CDR2 SVGIG (reference sequence). The ends lost 2 bases at V and 10 bases at J; junction bases unmatched: 10. The length of the CDR3 is 14 residues. CDR3 in DNA: TGTGCCTGGAGTTGGGTCGGGGGGGTACAAGAGCAGTTCTTC. This translates into CAWSWVGGVQEQFF.

The chain recombines TRBV2 with TRBJ1-2; TRBD1 matches at 7 bases. After removal of 7 bases from V and 2 bases from J, the junction contained 4 bases not matched to a gene. The CDR3 runs 13 residues. Germline V gene lookup returns CDR1 SNHLY and CDR2 FYNNEI. The DNA of the CDR3 is TGTGCCAGCAACCAGGGGGAGAACTATGGCTACACCTTC. It translates to CASNQGENYGYTF.

This clone is a singleton in its sample. The chain uses TRBV15 and TRBJ1-1, with D tentatively TRBD1 (6 bases). From germline, CDR1 is LNHNV and CDR2 YYDKDF (reference sequence). This CDR3 comprises 13 residues. The V gene lost 7 bases and the J gene lost 0 bases, with 9 bases spanning the gap. The CDR3 protein is CATTGQMNTEAFF. The CDR3 DNA is TGTGCCACCACTGGACAGATGAACACTGAAGCTTTCTTT.

V and J are TRBV6-5 and TRBJ1-6, with 7 bases fitting TRBD1. The CDR3 has 14 residues. J was trimmed by 6 bases and V by 6 bases; bases with no gene match: 5. Per germline, CDR1 MNHEY and CDR2 SVGAGI. CDR3 region: CASRPTGLNSPLHF. CDR3 coding DNA: TGTGCCAGCAGACCGACAGGGCTTAATTCACCCCTCCACTTT.

The chain couples TRBV9 to TRBJ2-1, with 9 bases identical to TRBD1. CDR3 length equals 16 residues. V lost 2 bases to trimming and J lost 7 bases; unmatched junction nucleotides: 10. The germline CDR1 and CDR2 sequences are SGDLS and YYNGEE. CDR3 sequence: CASSVVPGQGLNEQFF. For the CDR3, the DNA is TGTGCCAGCAGCGTCGTTCCAGGACAGGGGTTGAATGAGCAGTTCTTC.

V gene TRBV18 combines with J gene TRBJ2-3, with D perhaps matching TRBD1 (6 bases). The CDR3 is 17 amino acids. V was cut by 6 bases and J by 3 bases, with 22 bases left in between. The germline gives CDR1 KGHSH, CDR2 LQKENI. The CDR3 DNA is TGTGCCAGCTCCCGCCGAACACCGGGACATCAAACAGATACGCAGTATTTT. This sequence encodes CASSRRTPGHQTDTQYF.

The J gene is TRBJ2-5, the V gene TRBV5-1; 8 bases are a match to TRBD2. This CDR3 spans 14 amino acids. The V segment lost 2 bases and the J segment 5 bases; nucleotides outside the gene matches: 5. Germline CDR1 SGHRS, CDR2 YFSETQ. Here the CDR3 DNA reads TGCGCCAGCAGCTTCGGGGGGGCCGGTGAGACCCAGTACTTC. It is translated as CASSFGGAGETQYF.